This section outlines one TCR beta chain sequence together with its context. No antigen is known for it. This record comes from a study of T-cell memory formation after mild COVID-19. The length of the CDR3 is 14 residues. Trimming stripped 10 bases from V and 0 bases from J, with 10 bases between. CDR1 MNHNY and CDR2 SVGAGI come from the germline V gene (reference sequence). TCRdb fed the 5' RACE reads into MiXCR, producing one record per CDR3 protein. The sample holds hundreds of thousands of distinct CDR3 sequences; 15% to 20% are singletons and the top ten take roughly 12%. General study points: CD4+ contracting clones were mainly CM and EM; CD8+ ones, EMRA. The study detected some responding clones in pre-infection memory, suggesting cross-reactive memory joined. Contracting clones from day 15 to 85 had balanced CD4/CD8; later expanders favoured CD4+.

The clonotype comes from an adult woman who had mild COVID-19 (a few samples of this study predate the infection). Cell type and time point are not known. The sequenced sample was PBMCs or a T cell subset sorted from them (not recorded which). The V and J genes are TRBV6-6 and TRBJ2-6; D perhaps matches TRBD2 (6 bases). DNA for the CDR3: TGTGCCATTACCGGGAGCTCTGGGGCCAACGTCCTGACTTTC. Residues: CAITGSSGANVLTF.